What follows describes a single T cell receptor beta chain. This specimen comes from a study of blood T cell repertoires in COVID-19. The wider study: T cells, B-cell-depleted T cells, or PBMCs supplied cDNA or gDNA.

Original processing notes: Reference gene primer amplification gave estimated nucleated cell counts. The repertoire was sequenced with immunoSEQ multiplex PCR; TCRdb's copy has only in-frame clones and lacks some. Clone size and the V and J calls come from that table; the DNA yielded D and trimming. The sample has roughly 200,000 clones, nearly 90% seen once; the top ten hold 2% to 2.5%. Clinical histories supplied by participants themselves formed the basis of cohort assignment. Trimming removed 4 bases from V and 4 bases from J; junction bases left unmatched: 10. Germline lookup yields CDR1 SGHRS and CDR2 YFSETQ. The CDR3 length is 17 residues.

Material: PBMCs or T cells enriched from blood (not recorded which). The chain has TRBV5-1 and TRBJ2-2, with 10 bases that match TRBD2. This clonotype was sampled from a woman aged 40 to 50 with acute COVID-19. CDR3 in amino acids: CASSLSASGGRTGELFF. CDR3 nucleotides: TGCGCCAGCAGCCTCTCTGCTAGCGGGGGTCGCACCGGGGAGCTGTTTTTT. Complete variable domain (other parts from reference TRBV5-1 and TRBJ2-2): KAGVTQTPRYLIKTRGQQVTLSCSPISGHRSVSWYQQTPGQGLQFLFEYFSETQRNKGNFPGRFSGRQFSNSRSEMNVSTLELGDSALYLCASSLSASGGRTGELFFGEGSRLTVL.